This section outlines one T cell receptor beta chain sequence together with its context. Its specificity is not known. The entry originates in a study of post-analysis software for immune sequencing data. Study information: The cohort encompassed relapsing-remitting, secondary progressive and progressive-relapsing multiple sclerosis disease courses. Findings and caveats of the study: Compared with controls, patients showed significantly lower normalized Chao1 diversity. Comparison of patients with controls showed five TRBV segments more frequent in patients, TRBV5-6, TRBV5-1 and TRBV20-1 among them.

CDR3 size: 15 residues. The germline gives CDR1 MNHEY, CDR2 SMNVEV (reference sequence). V was pared by 2 bases and J by 7 bases, with 9 bases of the junction left unmatched. Tagging with unique molecular identifiers was a feature of the TCR beta cDNA libraries. MiXCR, applied by TCRdb to the PCR reads, yields one record per CDR3 protein. Among hundreds of thousands of distinct CDR3 sequences, around 40% were seen once, and the ten largest hold roughly 1.7%. The sample comprised blood. J is TRBJ1-2 and V is TRBV27, with 8 bases that match TRBD1. The sequence came from a girl aged 5-17 years with multiple sclerosis. The CDR3 region has the DNA TGTGCCAGCAGTTTAGGTGGCGACAGGGGCTCTGGCTACACCTTC. Encoded protein: CASSLGGDRGSGYTF.